The 30 T cell receptor beta chains given below trace back to one sample, sequenced in a study of cytomegalovirus exposure and HLA in healthy donors. Use of 60 Vbeta and 13 Jbeta primers characterized the PCR. Sequencing used immunoSEQ multiplex PCR; TCRdb keeps in-frame clones, though not all of them. The profile shows approximately 50,000 clones, about 83% of them singletons. Material for sequencing was PBMCs. The receptors shown here come from a man younger than 45 in good health and CMV-seronegative.

J is TRBJ1-2 and V is TRBV2; the D is unclear. Germline CDR1 is SNHLY and CDR2 is FYNNEI. V was pared by 0 bases and J by 0 bases, with 17 bases between. CDR3 length equals 18 residues. CDR3 protein: CASSEALLFAVTNYGYTF. CDR3 nucleotides: TGTGCCAGCAGTGAAGCGCTTCTATTTGCGGTAACTAACTATGGCTACACCTTC. Full variable domain (remainder filled in from reference TRBV2 and TRBJ1-2): EPEVTQTPSHQVTQMGQEVILRCVPISNHLYFYWYRQILGQKVEFLVSFYNNEISEKSEIFDDQFSVERPDGSNFTLKIRSTKLEDSAMYFCASSEALLFAVTNYGYTFGSGTRLTVV.

DNA for the CDR3: TGTGCCAGCAGCGTGACAGGAAGGAATCAGCCCCAGCATTTT. It translates to CASSVTGRNQPQHF. This rearrangement joins TRBV9 to TRBJ1-5; perhaps TRBD1 as D (6 bases). V lost 2 bases and J 4 bases, leaving 10 bases between the germline ends. CDR1 and CDR2 (germline): SGDLS, YYNGEE. CDR3 length: 14 residues.

The chain uses TRBV13 and TRBJ1-3; a weak D match, TRBD1 (5 bases). Trimming shortened V by 3 bases and J by 2 bases, and 11 bases separated the two germline ends. CDR3 size: 15 residues. Germline CDR1 reads PRHDT; CDR2 reads FYEKMQ (reference sequence). The CDR3 coding sequence is TGTGCCAGCAGCTTCGCCCCAGGGACTGGAAACACCATATATTTT. It encodes CASSFAPGTGNTIYF.

The gene calls are TRBV6-6 and TRBJ1-1; D gene ambiguous. Looked up from germline, CDR1 is MNHNY and CDR2 is SVGAGI (reference sequence). CDR3 length: 14 residues. V was cut by 4 bases and J by 1 base, with 10 bases left in between. Here the CDR3 DNA reads TGTGCCAGCAGTTCGTTTGGAGGGAACACTGAAGCTTTCTTT. Its protein is CASSSFGGNTEAFF.

The chain combines TRBV19 with TRBJ1-5; 9 positions match TRBD1. Germline V gene data show CDR1 as LNHDA and CDR2 as SQIVND (reference sequence). The junction had 3 bases not matched to a gene; V was cut back by 3 bases and J by 6 bases. The CDR3 length is 14 residues. CDR3 nucleotides: TGTGCCAGTAGTATCACAGGGGGCGGTCAGCCCCAGCATTTT. Its translation: CASSITGGGQPQHF.

This clone was seen only a few times. The chain links TRBV5-6 to TRBJ2-6; D may be TRBD1 (5 bases). The germline gives CDR1 SGHDT, CDR2 YYEEEE. V was pared by 0 bases and J by 0 bases, with 10 bases between. This CDR3 spans 17 amino acids. The CDR3 nucleotides read TGTGCCAGCAGCTTGGAGGCAGGGCGCTCTGGGGCCAACGTCCTGACTTTC. Its translation is CASSLEAGRSGANVLTF. Supplemented by reference TRBV5-6 and TRBJ2-6, the full variable domain reads DAGVTQSPTHLIKTRGQQVTLRCSPKSGHDTVSWYQQALGQGPQFIFQYYEEEERQRGNFPDRFSGHQFPNYSSELNVNALLLGDSALYLCASSLEAGRSGANVLTFGAGSRLTVL.

The CDR3 DNA reads as TGTGCCAGCAGCCTCCCGACAGGCCCAAAAAACATTCAGTACTTC. It specifies CASSLPTGPKNIQYF. The chain joins TRBV7-9 to TRBJ2-4, with D perhaps matching TRBD1 (6 bases). Germline V lookup: CDR1 SEHNR, CDR2 FQNEAQ (reference sequence). The CDR3 consists of 15 residues. The V and J ends lost 5 bases and 4 bases respectively, with 15 bases between them.

The chain is built from TRBV6-5 and TRBJ2-3; 7 bases agree with TRBD1. Unmatched junction bases numbered 6, after V lost 5 bases and J lost 1 base. The CDR3 totals 15 residues. The germline CDR1 and CDR2 sequences are MNHEY and SVGAGI. This CDR3 is CASSVSTGGTDTQYF. DNA of the CDR3: TGTGCCAGCAGTGTTTCAACAGGGGGCACAGATACGCAGTATTTT.

This clone appeared a few times. The chain links TRBV4-3 to TRBJ2-2, with 7 nucleotides matching TRBD2. The CDR3 consists of 13 residues. With 3 bases clipped from V and 5 bases from J, the junction kept 0 bases outside the gene matches. CDR1 is LGHNA, CDR2 YSLEER, per germline. CDR3 sequence (DNA): TGCGCCAGCAGCCAGGGGGGGACCGGGGAGCTGTTTTTT. Its translation: CASSQGGTGELFF.

The chain uses TRBV18 and TRBJ2-7; D ambiguous. The germline CDR1 and CDR2 sequences are KGHSH and LQKENI. Trimming stripped 4 bases from V and 3 bases from J, with 7 bases between. The CDR3 totals 12 residues. DNA of the CDR3: TGTGCCAGCTCACTCCAGATCTACGAGCAGTACTTC. Translated: CASSLQIYEQYF.

This CDR3 reads CASSPRGTDTQYF. CDR3 nucleotide sequence: TGCGCCAGCAGCCCACGGGGGACAGATACGCAGTATTTT. The chain combines TRBV4-3 with TRBJ2-3; D perhaps matches TRBD2 (6 bases). This CDR3 spans 13 amino acids. CDR1 is LGHNA, CDR2 YSLEER, per germline. Between the trimmed V and J ends, which lost 4 bases and 3 bases, there was a span of 8 bases.

The rearrangement links TRBV4-1 to TRBJ2-7; 7 positions match TRBD1. There are 15 residues in the CDR3. From germline, CDR1 is MGHRA and CDR2 YSYEKL. The V and J ends lost 1 base and 1 base, in that order; junction bases with no gene match: 4. CDR3 sequence: CASSQGEQGSYEQYF. CDR3 nucleotide sequence: TGCGCCAGCAGCCAAGGTGAACAGGGGTCCTACGAGCAGTACTTC.

In nucleotides, the CDR3 is TGTGCCAGCAGCTCGGGACAGGGGATCACAGATACGCAGTATTTT. As protein: CASSSGQGITDTQYF. This sequence joins TRBV27 and TRBJ2-3; 10 bases match TRBD1. Losses at the gene ends were 6 bases for V and 2 bases for J; bases not matched to a gene: 5. This CDR3 is built from 15 residues. Per germline, CDR1 MNHEY and CDR2 SMNVEV (reference sequence).

J is TRBJ2-5 and V is TRBV5-4; TRBD2 aligns across 15 bases. J was trimmed by 0 bases and V by 6 bases; bases with no gene match: 6. The CDR3 covers 17 residues. Per germline, CDR1 SGHNT and CDR2 YYREEE (reference sequence). The CDR3 DNA reads TGTGCCAGCATGGAAGGACTAGCGGGAGGGTACCAAGAGACCCAGTACTTC. Its protein is CASMEGLAGGYQETQYF.

This sequence joins TRBV6-6 and TRBJ1-6, with 10 bases matching TRBD1. The CDR3 covers 15 residues. Germline assignment: CDR1 MNHNY and CDR2 SVGAGI (reference sequence). V shed 4 bases, J shed 8 bases, and the junction held 5 bases outside the gene matches. CDR3 protein: CASSSDRGLDSPLHF. CDR3 DNA sequence: TGTGCCAGCAGTTCTGACAGGGGGCTGGATTCACCCCTCCACTTT.

The chain is built from TRBV9 and TRBJ1-1, with TRBD1 as a possible D gene (6 bases). Germline V lookup: CDR1 SGDLS, CDR2 YYNGEE. Trimming cost V 1 base and J 4 bases, with 8 bases left between them. CDR3 size: 13 residues. The CDR3 DNA sequence: TGTGCCAGCAGCGTAACAGGGTCCACTGAAGCTTTCTTT. This translates into CASSVTGSTEAFF.

The chain carries TRBV5-6 and TRBJ1-5, with a possible D match to TRBD1 (5 bases). The V end was cut by 4 bases, the J end by 11 bases, with 19 bases between. Germline values: CDR1 SGHDT, CDR2 YYEEEE. The CDR3 length is 14 residues. The CDR3 spells CASSADPAGRAQHF. In nucleotides, the CDR3 is TGTGCCAGCAGCGCCGACCCAGCAGGCAGGGCCCAGCATTTT.

The chain's CDR3 is CASSSYRVLNEQYF. CDR3 DNA sequence: TGTGCCAGCAGCTCCTACAGGGTTCTCAACGAGCAGTACTTC. V gene TRBV5-6 combines with J gene TRBJ2-7; the D gene is possibly TRBD1 (6 bases). This CDR3 is built from 14 residues. Germline lookup yields CDR1 SGHDT and CDR2 YYEEEE. V was cut by 3 bases and J by 5 bases, with 15 bases left in between.

This sequence joins TRBV6-1 and TRBJ2-7, with 11 nucleotides matching TRBD1. The CDR3 length is 15 residues. CDR1 is MNHNS, CDR2 SASEGT, per germline. V dropped 4 bases and J dropped 3; count of bases not matched to a gene: 5. The CDR3 loop is CASSAPGQGVYEQYF. CDR3 nucleotides: TGTGCCAGCAGTGCTCCGGGACAGGGGGTCTACGAGCAGTACTTC.

The chain employs TRBV7-3 and TRBJ2-3; 8 bases fit TRBD1. V shed 5 bases, J shed 2 bases, and the junction held 3 bases outside the gene matches. This CDR3 has 14 residues. Germline CDR1 and CDR2: SGHTA and FQGTGA. CDR3: CASSRDRFTDTQYF. In nucleotides, the CDR3 is TGTGCCAGCAGCCGGGACAGGTTCACAGATACGCAGTATTTT. The full variable domain, its missing parts supplied by reference TRBV7-3 and TRBJ2-3, is GAGVSQTPSNKVTEKGKYVELRCDPISGHTALYWYRQSLGQGPEFLIYFQGTGAADDSGLPNDRFFAVRPEGSVSTLKIQRTERGDSAVYLCASSRDRFTDTQYFGPGTRLTVL.

V is TRBV7-8 and J is TRBJ1-2, with 10 nucleotides matching TRBD1. CDR1 and CDR2 (germline): SGHVS, FQNEAQ. The CDR3 consists of 15 residues. The V and J ends lost 1 base and 4 bases, in that order; junction bases with no gene match: 3. In DNA form, the CDR3 reads TGTGCCAGCAGCTTAGGGGGGGACAGGGGCTATGGCTACACCTTC. Translated, it gives CASSLGGDRGYGYTF.

This clone was seen just once. J is TRBJ2-2 and V is TRBV11-2; D remains ambiguous. This CDR3 contains 17 residues. V lost 5 bases and J lost 0, with 16 bases in between. CDR1 is SGHAT and CDR2 is FQNNGV in the germline V gene. The chain's CDR3 is CASSEGTWAPNTGELFF. The CDR3 DNA is TGTGCCAGCAGCGAAGGAACCTGGGCCCCGAACACCGGGGAGCTGTTTTTT.

This clone has a single count. The rearrangement uses TRBV29-1 and TRBJ2-2; TRBD1 aligns across 8 bases. Trimming removed 6 bases from V and 8 bases from J; junction bases left unmatched: 5. Germline CDR1 reads SQVTM; CDR2 reads ANQGSEA. The CDR3 has 12 amino acids. The CDR3 region is CSVGDRRGELFF. The CDR3, as DNA: TGCAGCGTCGGGGACAGGCGGGGGGAGCTGTTTTTT.

The rearrangement links TRBV7-8 to TRBJ2-5; 14 bases are shared with TRBD2. Germline lookup yields CDR1 SGHVS and CDR2 FQNEAQ. The CDR3 has 17 residues. V shed 4 bases and J 4 bases; nucleotides not matched to a gene: 8. This chain's CDR3 is CASSSRLAGGPRETQYF. CDR3 DNA sequence: TGTGCCAGCAGCTCAAGACTAGCGGGAGGGCCTCGAGAGACCCAGTACTTC.

The chain joins TRBV7-2 to TRBJ2-2; D might be TRBD1 (7 bases). The CDR3 covers 15 residues. Trimming shortened V by 5 bases and J by 7 bases, and 17 bases separated the two germline ends. Germline CDR1 and CDR2: SGHTA and FQGNSA. CDR3 sequence reads: CASSTQQGGGGELFF. CDR3 in DNA: TGTGCCAGCAGCACCCAGCAGGGGGGAGGCGGGGAGCTGTTTTTT.

This rearrangement joins TRBV7-2 to TRBJ1-5; D gene unclear. The V gene's germline CDR1 is SGHTA and CDR2 FQGNSA. This CDR3 is 15 amino acids long. V gave up 5 bases and J gave up 3 bases, with 14 bases separating them. CDR3 DNA: TGTGCCAGCAGCGACGGTGGACTTGCCAATCAGCCCCAGCATTTT. Translating it yields CASSDGGLANQPQHF. The full variable domain, completed using reference TRBV7-2 and TRBJ1-5, is GAGVSQSPSNKVTEKGKDVELRCDPISGHTALYWYRQSLGQGLEFLIYFQGNSAPDKSGLPSDRFSAERTGGSVSTLTIQRTQQEDSAVYLCASSDGGLANQPQHFGDGTRLSIL.

The chain has TRBV19 and TRBJ2-2; D uncertain. CDR3 length equals 12 residues. V lost 11 bases and J lost 2, with 9 bases in between. CDR1 is LNHDA, CDR2 SQIVND, per germline (reference sequence). This chain's CDR3 is CAGRRNTGELFF. CDR3 DNA: TGTGCCGGCCGAAGAAACACCGGGGAGCTGTTTTTT.

The chain combines TRBV7-8 with TRBJ2-5; D uncertain. V was shortened by 5 bases and J by 5 bases, with 15 bases between the two germline ends. Germline CDR1 and CDR2: SGHVS and FQNEAQ. This CDR3 is built from 14 residues. The CDR3 DNA follows: TGTGCCAGCAGCCCCGACCTAGTTTTTGAGACCCAGTACTTC. Translation gives CASSPDLVFETQYF.

The chain has TRBV19 and TRBJ2-7; unclear D gene. The CDR3 runs to 15 residues. Germline CDR1 LNHDA, CDR2 SQIVND (reference sequence). Trimming shortened V by 0 bases and J by 3 bases, and 12 bases separated the two germline ends. The CDR3 region has the DNA TGTGCCAGTAGTATAGAGGTGGCAGCGAGCTACGAGCAGTACTTC. Translated, it gives CASSIEVAASYEQYF.

The chain recombines TRBV27 with TRBJ1-1; 7 bases match TRBD1. The CDR3 is 12 residues long. Germline V gene sequence: CDR1 MNHEY, CDR2 SMNVEV (reference sequence). J lost 10 bases, V lost 3 bases, and 5 bases had no gene match. CDR3 sequence (DNA): TGTGCCAGCAGTTTGACAGGGATGCCAGCTTTCTTT. This translates into CASSLTGMPAFF.